The T cell receptor beta chain described here comes from a study of blood T cell repertoires in COVID-19 (dated by TCRdb to 2020 to 2021). Describing the broader study: Collaborator samples came from the United States, Italy and Spain and covered acute and convalescent phases of COVID-19. The material from the prospective study consisted of cDNA or gDNA derived from T cells, B-cell-depleted T cells, or PBMCs. Subjects who had been exposed to COVID-19, were actively infected with it, or had recovered from it provided the deeply sampled blood TCRbeta repertoires that made up the dataset. The repertoires were released in a freely available public database meant as a resource for research on the immune response to SARS-CoV-2. The samples were drawn from the first 160 participants of the ongoing ImmuneRACE study and from 1,254 subjects provided by 6 global collaborators. Sample metadata almost always included a de-identified subject ID, COVID-19 status, age in years and sex. HLA class I and class II types, where available, came from metadata supplied by the sample provider rather than from assay-based typing.

Whole blood was collected in K2EDTA tubes by collaborating institutions according to the institutions' own protocols. For TCRbeta analysis, collaborator samples were shipped as frozen whole blood, as isolated PBMCs, or as DNA extracted from either sample type. Overall results and qualifications from the work: The amount of clinical and demographic metadata varied by source and participant and was provided uncurated.

As to this clone: The specificity of this receptor is unknown. It has no much larger one-base neighbor in the sample; base qualities were not kept.

The germline V gene gives CDR1 as MNHNS and CDR2 as SASEGT. V drops 3 bases and J drops 0 bases, leaving 12 bases in between. Reading from cysteine to phenylalanine, the CDR3 counts 16 amino acids. CDR3 DNA only is kept here, 48 bases in frame from base 1. TCRbeta CDR3 regions were amplified from genomic DNA by means of the immunoSEQ Assay, a bias-controlled multiplex PCR. The study's own analysis went as follows. The number of nucleated cells in each sample was estimated by amplification of reference gene primers within the assay. To quantify the absolute abundance of each unique TCRbeta CDR3 rearrangement, sequence reads were collapsed and filtered. Productive Simpson clonality was computed per sample as the square root of Simpson's diversity index over productive rearrangements. The immuneACCESS repertoire file appears here via TCRdb, limited to in-frame rearrangements. These files lack a portion of the clones; in checked studies, under half of the deficit traces to unresolved V genes, and the cause of the others is not known. V and J calls and clone size follow that table, whereas D and trimming were derived from the DNA. For this sample there are about 110,000 clones; around nine tenths appear just once. 3.5% to 5.5% of the sample belongs to the ten largest clones.

Sequencing used peripheral blood. The sequence was obtained from a man between 40 and 49 years old with acute or convalescent COVID-19. Recombination connected TRBV6-1 to TRBJ2-1; D gene: possibly TRBD1, on 5 matching bases. In nucleotide form, the sequence is TGTGCCAGCAGTGATGATGGACAAAGCTCCTACAATGAGCAGTTCTTC. Its product reads: CASSDDGQSSYNEQFF.